This T cell receptor beta chain comes out of a study of blood T cell repertoires in COVID-19. Study at large: Collection of acute and convalescent COVID-19 samples took place in the United States, Italy and Spain. The cDNA or gDNA used as material had been derived from T cells, B-cell-depleted T cells, or PBMCs.

In the study's own analysis: Amplification of reference gene primers provided the estimated nucleated cell counts. Clones were read by immunoSEQ multiplex PCR, and TCRdb kept only the in-frame ones, dropping some. Clone size and the V and J calls come from that table; the DNA yielded D and trimming. The sample yields roughly 100,000 clones, 70% to 85% seen once. The CDR3 spans 15 residues. J gave up 6 bases and V 5 bases, and 6 bases lay outside the gene matches. Germline CDR1 and CDR2: MNHEY and SVGAGI. The chain employs TRBV6-5 and TRBJ1-5; 11 positions match TRBD1. The clonotype comes from a man in his 70s with acute or convalescent COVID-19. The sequencing sample was made of peripheral blood. The CDR3: CASSPRTGGFQPQHF. The CDR3 DNA reads TGTGCCAGCAGTCCGCGGACAGGGGGCTTTCAGCCCCAGCATTTT.